This TCR beta chain was found in a study of blood T cell repertoires in COVID-19. The wider study: Specimens from acute and convalescent COVID-19 originated in the United States, Italy and Spain. Nucleic acid was either cDNA or gDNA, and it came from T cells, B-cell-depleted T cells, or PBMCs.

How the authors handled the data: Nucleated cell counts were estimated from reference gene primer amplification. Sequenced by immunoSEQ multiplex PCR; TCRdb stores in-frame clones only, minus some. V, J and clone size reflect that table, while D and trimming were determined from the DNA. The data show about 41,000 clones, more than 70% seen once. CDR3 size: 15 residues. The V gene lost 6 bases and the J gene lost 4 bases, with 17 bases spanning the gap. Germline V lookup: CDR1 MNHNY, CDR2 SVGAGI (reference sequence). The TCR originated in a human donor in a cohort sampled during active COVID-19. The gene calls are TRBV6-6 and TRBJ2-3; tentative D call: TRBD1 (6 bases). The sequenced sample was peripheral blood. Written as DNA, the CDR3 is TGTGCCAGCAGGATCACAGGGTCAGCGGCAGATACGCAGTATTTT. Residues: CASRITGSAADTQYF.